This TCR beta chain was identified during a study of cytomegalovirus exposure and HLA in healthy donors. Turning to this clone: What it binds is not known.

Study results and caveats: The study designated over 150 TCR beta chains cytomegalovirus-associated. Most TCR sequences proved rare, with some public TCRs found in many donors. The classifier reportedly diagnosed cytomegalovirus status with high specificity and sensitivity.

The data were produced by immunoSEQ multiplex PCR, yet TCRdb's version contains in-frame clones alone and is incomplete. The table has about 150,000 clones, around nine tenths seen once. The source material was PBMCs. The sequence came from a man between 18 and 35 years old in good health and CMV-seronegative.

The CDR3 DNA reads as TGTGCCAGCAGCTTAGCTCTGCGGTTCGAGTCACCCCTCCACTTT. Residues: CASSLALRFESPLHF. This rearrangement joins TRBV7-9 to TRBJ1-6; D gene uncertain. CDR1 is SEHNR and CDR2 is FQNEAQ in the germline V gene (reference sequence). CDR3 length: 15 amino acids. V lost 0 bases to trimming and J lost 10 bases, with 13 bases between them.